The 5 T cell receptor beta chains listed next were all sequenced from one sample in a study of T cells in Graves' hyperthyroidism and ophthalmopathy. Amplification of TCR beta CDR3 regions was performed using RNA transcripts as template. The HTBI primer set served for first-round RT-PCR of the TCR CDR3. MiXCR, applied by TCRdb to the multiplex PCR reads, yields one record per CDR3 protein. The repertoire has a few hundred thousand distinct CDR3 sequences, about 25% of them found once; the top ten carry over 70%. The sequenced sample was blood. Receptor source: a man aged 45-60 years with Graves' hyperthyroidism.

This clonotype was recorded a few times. As DNA, the CDR3 is TGCGCCAGCAGCTTGACCGGGACAGGGGGGTCTATAGGCTCCTACAATGAGCAGTTCTTC. This sequence encodes CASSLTGTGGSIGSYNEQFF. The gene calls are TRBV5-1 and TRBJ2-1, with 11 bases identical to TRBD1. V lost 1 base and J lost 0; bases outside the gene matches: 12. Per germline, CDR1 SGHRS and CDR2 YFSETQ. This CDR3 is built from 20 residues.

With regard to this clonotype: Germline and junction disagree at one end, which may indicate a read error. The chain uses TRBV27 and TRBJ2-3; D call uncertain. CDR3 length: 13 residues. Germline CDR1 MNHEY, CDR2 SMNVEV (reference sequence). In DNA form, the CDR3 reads TGTGCCGGCAGTTCCCTAGGAGCAGATACGCAGTATTTT. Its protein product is CAGSSLGADTQYF.

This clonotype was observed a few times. CDR3 in amino acids: CSAKGQGTAEAFF. The CDR3 DNA is TGCAGTGCCAAAGGACAGGGCACGGCTGAAGCTTTCTTT. The chain couples TRBV20-1 to TRBJ1-1; 8 bases map to TRBD1. The CDR3 loop spans 13 amino acids. Germline CDR1 and CDR2: DFQATT and SNEGSKA (reference sequence). The V segment lost 6 bases and the J segment 6 bases; nucleotides outside the gene matches: 9.

The CDR3 is CASGRLNEQFF. DNA for the CDR3: TGCGCCAGCGGACGGCTCAATGAGCAGTTCTTC. J is TRBJ2-1 and V is TRBV10-2, with D uncertain. Trimming pared 8 bases from V and 6 bases from J, leaving 8 bases between. The CDR3 sequence is 11 residues long. Germline loops: CDR1 WSHSY, CDR2 SAAADI.

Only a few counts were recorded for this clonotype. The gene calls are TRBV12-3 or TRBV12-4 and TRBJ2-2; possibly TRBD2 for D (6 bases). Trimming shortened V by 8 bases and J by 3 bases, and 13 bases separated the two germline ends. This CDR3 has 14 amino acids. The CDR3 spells CASGPGTHTGELFF. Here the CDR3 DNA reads TGTGCCAGCGGTCCCGGGACTCACACCGGGGAGCTGTTTTTT.